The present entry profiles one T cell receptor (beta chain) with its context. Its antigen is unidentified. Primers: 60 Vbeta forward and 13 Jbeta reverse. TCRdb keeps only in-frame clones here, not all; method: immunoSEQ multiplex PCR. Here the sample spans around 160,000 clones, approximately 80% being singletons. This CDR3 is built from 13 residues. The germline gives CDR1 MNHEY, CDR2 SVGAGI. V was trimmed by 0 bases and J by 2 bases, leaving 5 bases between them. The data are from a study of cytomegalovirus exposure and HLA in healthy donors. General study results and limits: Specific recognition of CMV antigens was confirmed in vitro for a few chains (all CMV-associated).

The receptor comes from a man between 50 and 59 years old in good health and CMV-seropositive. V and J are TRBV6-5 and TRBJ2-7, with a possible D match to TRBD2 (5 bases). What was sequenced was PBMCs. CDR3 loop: CASSYSRAYEQYF. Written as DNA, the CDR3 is TGTGCCAGCAGTTACTCGCGGGCCTACGAGCAGTACTTC.